This paragraph reports one TCR beta chain. These data come from a study of blood T cell repertoires in COVID-19. In the study overall: Collection of acute and convalescent COVID-19 samples took place in the United States, Italy and Spain. In each case, the material was cDNA or gDNA derived from T cells, B-cell-depleted T cells, or PBMCs.

Germline V CDR1 and CDR2: LGHNA, YSLEER. Germline trimming cut 3 bases from V and 5 bases from J; bases unmatched to any gene: 10. This CDR3 comprises 15 residues. In the original workflow: Quantification of nucleated cells was approximated via reference gene primer amplification. TCRdb keeps only in-frame clones here, not all; method: immunoSEQ multiplex PCR. The V and J calls and the clone size are those of that table, but D and trimming were determined from the DNA. In the table there are about 47,000 clones, roughly four fifths of which are singletons. Sequencing input: peripheral blood. V usage is TRBV4-3 and J usage is TRBJ2-7; 7 bases agree with TRBD2. The sequence was collected from a man aged 60 to 75 with active COVID-19. The CDR3 region has the DNA TGCGCCAGCAGCCACGGGTCGGGGGGTAGCAACGAGCAGTACTTC. Translating gives CASSHGSGGSNEQYF.